This T cell receptor (beta chain) was found in a study of T cell responses to AZD1222 COVID-19 vaccine. The study's findings and limits: Regions left unmutated in variants are reportedly the target of nearly half of spike-specific TCRs. The sample set comprised mostly white British donors with more females, and clonal diversity was possibly underestimated. Repertoire collection took place solely once the T cell response had peaked. Seropositive AZD1222 recipients at baseline numbered only 6 or 7.

Germline CDR1 reads LGHNA; CDR2 reads YSLEER. The CDR3 spans 15 residues. V was shortened by 4 bases and J by 2 bases, with 15 bases between the two germline ends. Profiling relied on immunoSEQ multiplex PCR, and the TCRdb table lists in-frame clones only, not all of them. The table includes approximately 100,000 clones, approximately 90% detected once. In the case of this clone: The antigen is not known.

Sequencing used peripheral blood, obtained on day 0 of AZD1222 vaccination. V gene TRBV4-3 combines with J gene TRBJ2-7; a possible D gene is TRBD1 (6 bases). The TCR originated in an adult in good health. The CDR3 loop is CASSPDSAGAYEQYF. The CDR3 DNA reads TGCGCCAGCAGCCCGGACAGTGCTGGCGCCTACGAGCAGTACTTC.